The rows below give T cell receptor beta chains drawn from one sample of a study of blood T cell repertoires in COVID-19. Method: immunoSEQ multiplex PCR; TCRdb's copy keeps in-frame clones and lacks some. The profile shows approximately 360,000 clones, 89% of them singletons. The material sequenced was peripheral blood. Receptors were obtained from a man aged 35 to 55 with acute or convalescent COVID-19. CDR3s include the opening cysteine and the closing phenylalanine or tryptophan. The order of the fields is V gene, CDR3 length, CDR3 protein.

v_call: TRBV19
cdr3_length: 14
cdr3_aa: CASSDGRYYNEQFF

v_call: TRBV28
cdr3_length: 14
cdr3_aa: CASRDPGTPYEQYF

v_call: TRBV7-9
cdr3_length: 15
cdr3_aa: CASSLAKAGSTEAFF

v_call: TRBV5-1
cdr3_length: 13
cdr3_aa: CASSLFSAYEQYF

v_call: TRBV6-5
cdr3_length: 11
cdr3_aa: CASRTGTGAFF

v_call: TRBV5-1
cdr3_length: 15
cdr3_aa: CASSLETGGTDTQYF

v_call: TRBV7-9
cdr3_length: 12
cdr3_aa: CASSLFQDEQFF

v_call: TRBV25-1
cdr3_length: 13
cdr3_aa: CASSGQGRTEAFF

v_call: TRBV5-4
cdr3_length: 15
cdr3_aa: CASSLKAGLQETQYF

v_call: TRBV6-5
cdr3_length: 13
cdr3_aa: CASSLGLAGEQYF

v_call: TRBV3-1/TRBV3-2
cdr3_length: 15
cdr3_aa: CASSPVLPNTGELFF

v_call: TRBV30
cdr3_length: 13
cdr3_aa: CAWRAARDTEAFF

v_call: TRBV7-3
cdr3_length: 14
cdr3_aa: CASSLYPTVDEQFF

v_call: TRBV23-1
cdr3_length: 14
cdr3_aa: CASSQRGQKDTIYF

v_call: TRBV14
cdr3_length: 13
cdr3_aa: CASSPTGRETQYF

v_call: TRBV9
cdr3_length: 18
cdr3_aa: CASSMGGASGATRNTQYF

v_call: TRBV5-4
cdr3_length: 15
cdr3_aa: CASSLGRGNTGELFF

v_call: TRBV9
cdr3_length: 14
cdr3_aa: CASSAIGRSNEQFF

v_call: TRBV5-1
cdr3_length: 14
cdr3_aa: CASTFGQANTEAFF

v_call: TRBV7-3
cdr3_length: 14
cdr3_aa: CASSLRVSGDTQYF

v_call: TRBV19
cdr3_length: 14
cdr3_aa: CASSLQGTNEKLFF

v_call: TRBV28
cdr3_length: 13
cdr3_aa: CASNRGGTGELFF

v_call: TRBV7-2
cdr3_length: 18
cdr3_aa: CASSPSLAGDPSTDTQYF

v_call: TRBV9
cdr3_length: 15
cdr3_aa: CASSVGQGAQETQYF

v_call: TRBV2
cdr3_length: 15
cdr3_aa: CASSVDRGGTDTQYF

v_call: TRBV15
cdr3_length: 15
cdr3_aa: CATSRDGGTPYEQYF

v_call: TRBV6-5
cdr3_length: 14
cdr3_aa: CASRRTRTYNEQFF

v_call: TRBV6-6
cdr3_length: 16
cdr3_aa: CASSYNRGTGNTEAFF

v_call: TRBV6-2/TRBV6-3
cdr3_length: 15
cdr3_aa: CASSSTRQGMDEQYF

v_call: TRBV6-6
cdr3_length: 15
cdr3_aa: CASSTGGAWNEKLFF

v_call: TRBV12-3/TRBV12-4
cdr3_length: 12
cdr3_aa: CASSRQYYEQYF

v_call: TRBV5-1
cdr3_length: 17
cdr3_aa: CASSLGWGGRFTDTQYF

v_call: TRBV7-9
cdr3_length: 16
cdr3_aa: CASSSGGAPSTDTQYF

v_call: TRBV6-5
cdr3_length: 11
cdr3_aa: CASSYLYEQYF

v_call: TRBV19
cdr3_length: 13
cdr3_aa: CASTPLRGVEAFF

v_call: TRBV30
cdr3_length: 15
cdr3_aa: CAWSILAGGGNEQFF

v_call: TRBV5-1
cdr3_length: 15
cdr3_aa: CASSLGPQAVQPQHF

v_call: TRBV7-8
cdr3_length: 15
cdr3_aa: CASSRWTGKNTEAFF

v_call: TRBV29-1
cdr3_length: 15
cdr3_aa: CSVEKGTDIGYEQYF

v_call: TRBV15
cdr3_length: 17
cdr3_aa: CATSRLRIGGSADTQYF

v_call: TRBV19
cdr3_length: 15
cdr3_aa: CASSLLDRGFQPQHF

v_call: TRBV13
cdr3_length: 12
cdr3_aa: CASSVLAGEQYF

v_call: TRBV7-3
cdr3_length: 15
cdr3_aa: CASSPDRGLADTQYF

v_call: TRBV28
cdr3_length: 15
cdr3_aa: CASSTPGTSSYEQYF

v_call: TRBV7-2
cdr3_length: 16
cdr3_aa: CASSLDLAGGPGTQYF

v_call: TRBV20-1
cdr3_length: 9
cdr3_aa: CSAADTQYF

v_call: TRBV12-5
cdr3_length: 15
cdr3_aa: CASGLGAGRGQPQHF

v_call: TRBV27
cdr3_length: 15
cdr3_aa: CASSFPGQGTYEQYF

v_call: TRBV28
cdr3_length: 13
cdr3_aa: CASRRQGVAPLHF

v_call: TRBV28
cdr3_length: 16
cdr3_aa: CASSVTGTGAGLTQYF

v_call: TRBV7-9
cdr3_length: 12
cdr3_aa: CASSLTGDEAFF

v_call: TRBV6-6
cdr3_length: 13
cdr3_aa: CASSYSGNYGYTF

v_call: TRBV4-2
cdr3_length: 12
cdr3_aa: CASQQGTGELFF